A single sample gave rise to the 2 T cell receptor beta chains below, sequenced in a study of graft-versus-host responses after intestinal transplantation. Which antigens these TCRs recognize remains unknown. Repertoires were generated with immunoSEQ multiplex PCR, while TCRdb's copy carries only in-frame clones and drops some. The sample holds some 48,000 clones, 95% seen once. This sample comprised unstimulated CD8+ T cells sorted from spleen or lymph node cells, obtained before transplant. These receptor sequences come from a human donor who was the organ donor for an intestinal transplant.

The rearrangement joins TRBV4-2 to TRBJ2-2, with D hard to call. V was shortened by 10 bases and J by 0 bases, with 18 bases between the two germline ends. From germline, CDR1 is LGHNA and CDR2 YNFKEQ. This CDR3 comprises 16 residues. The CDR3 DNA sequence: TGTGCCACCATGCAGTTGGGATTCGCGAACACCGGGGAGCTGTTTTTT. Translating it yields CATMQLGFANTGELFF.

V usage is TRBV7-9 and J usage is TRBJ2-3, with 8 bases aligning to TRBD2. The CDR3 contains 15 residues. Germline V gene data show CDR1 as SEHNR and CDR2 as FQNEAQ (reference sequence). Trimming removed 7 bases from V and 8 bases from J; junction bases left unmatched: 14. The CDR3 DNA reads TGTGCCAGCACCCTTGCGGGGGGAGGGGAAGGTACGCAGTATTTT. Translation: CASTLAGGGEGTQYF.